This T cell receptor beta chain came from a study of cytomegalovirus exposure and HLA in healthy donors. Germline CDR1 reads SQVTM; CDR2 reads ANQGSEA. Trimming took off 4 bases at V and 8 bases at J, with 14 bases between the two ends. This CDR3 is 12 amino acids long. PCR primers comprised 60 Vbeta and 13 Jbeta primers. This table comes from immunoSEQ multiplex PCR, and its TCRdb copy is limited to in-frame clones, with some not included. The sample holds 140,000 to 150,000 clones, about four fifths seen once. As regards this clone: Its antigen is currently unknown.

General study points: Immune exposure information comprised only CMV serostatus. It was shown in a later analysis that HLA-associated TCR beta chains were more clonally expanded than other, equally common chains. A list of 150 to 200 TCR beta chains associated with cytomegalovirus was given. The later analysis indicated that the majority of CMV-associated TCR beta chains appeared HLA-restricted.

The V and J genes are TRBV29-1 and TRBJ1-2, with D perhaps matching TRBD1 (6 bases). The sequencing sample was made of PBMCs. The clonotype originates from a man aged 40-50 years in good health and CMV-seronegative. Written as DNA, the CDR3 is TGCAGCGTTGTCGGGGGGGCAGAGGGCTACACCTTC. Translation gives CSVVGGAEGYTF.